This entry describes one T cell receptor beta chain. The antigen is unknown. These data originate in a study of vaccination and CD4 T cells after COVID-19. Study background: Convalescent individuals exhibited SARS-CoV-2 positivity on nasal swab PCR, with about 9 mild and one severe presentation. Six male and four female convalescents took part, two of them Hispanic. Stimulation of cells relied on overlapping spike peptides derived from SARS-CoV-2, HCoV-NL63, HCoV-OC43 and HCoV-229E.

CDR1 is MDHEN and CDR2 is SYDVKM in the germline V gene. Trimming removed 6 bases at V and 4 bases at J, with 12 bases between. The CDR3 spans 14 residues. The treatment is: approximately nine-day PBMC culture with coronavirus spike peptide pools or control peptides (ViraFEST assay). At the Johns Hopkins FTIC core, DNA taken from cultured CD4+ T cells was sequenced by way of the Oncomine TCR Beta short-read assay. TCRdb ran MiXCR on the PCR reads and lists one entry per CDR3 protein. The table records over 10,000 distinct CDR3 sequences, about four fifths of them present only once. V usage is TRBV28 and J usage is TRBJ2-2, with a tentative D call TRBD2 (6 bases). The origin of this receptor is a human donor who had recovered from COVID-19. The source material was CD4+ T cells from blood, cultured in vitro. DNA of the CDR3: TGTGCCAGCAGGGAAGGGAGGTCCACCGGGGAGCTGTTTTTT. This gives the protein CASREGRSTGELFF.